This TCR beta chain was profiled in a study of CD8 T cells in ankylosing spondylitis. Trimming removed 4 bases from V and 1 base from J; junction bases left unmatched: 3. The CDR3 length is 14 residues. Germline CDR1 MNHNS, CDR2 SASEGT. Comments on this clonotype: Its antigen is still unknown.

TCRdb itself ran the 5' RACE reads through MiXCR, one entry per CDR3 protein. The sample lists under 450,000 distinct CDR3 sequences, roughly 15% occurring once. Study conclusions and caveats: A TCR beta motif made of under 10 highly homologous variants seemed typical of ankylosing spondylitis blood. Before this, some motif variants had been reported in reactive arthritis synovial fluid and blood. Within peripheral blood, clones linked to disease were CD8+ and relatively rare.

The receptor comes from a male donor with ankylosing spondylitis. Material for sequencing was blood, either unsorted or a sorted T cell fraction (not recorded which). The V call is TRBV6-1, the J call TRBJ1-1, with 7 bases identical to TRBD1. For the CDR3, the DNA is TGTGCCAGCAGTGGGGGGGACAGGAACACTGAAGCTTTCTTT. Encoded protein: CASSGGDRNTEAFF.